Listed below are T cell receptor beta chains from one sample, sequenced in a study of blood T cell repertoires in COVID-19. The assay was immunoSEQ multiplex PCR, and TCRdb's table has in-frame clones only and misses some. Of roughly 74,000 clones listed, about 88% are singletons. The sequencing input was peripheral blood. Every receptor here comes from a man aged 65 to 79 with active or convalescent COVID-19. The CDR3 runs from the conserved cysteine through the conserved F or W. The D gene is left open where the match is weak. A row's size may be missing; if present it is once, few, many or a size class.

TRBV5-6	TRBJ1-1	TRBD1	NA	TGTGCCAGCAGCCAGACAGGGGGCACTGAAGCTTTCTTT	CASSQTGGTEAFF
TRBV27	TRBJ1-4	NA	few	TGTGCCAGCAGGAGAGGTAATGAAAAACTGTTTTTT	CASRRGNEKLFF
TRBV2	TRBJ2-7	NA	NA	TGTGCCAGCTCGTCGACCACAATACTTGCGGCCGAGCAGTACTTC	CASSSTTILAAEQYF
TRBV6-2/TRBV6-3	TRBJ1-2	NA	NA	TGTGCCAGCAGTTACCCAGGGAGGGTCGCGTATGGCTACACCTTC	CASSYPGRVAYGYTF
TRBV10-3	TRBJ2-7	NA	NA	TGTGCCATCAGTGGATCCACAGGGATCGAGCAGTACTTC	CAISGSTGIEQYF
TRBV5-1	TRBJ1-6	NA	NA	TGCGCCAGCAGCGCCGCAGGGTTACCCCTCCACTTT	CASSAAGLPLHF
TRBV6-5	TRBJ1-1	NA	NA	TGTGCCAGCACCCAGGGGACCATGAACACTGAAGCTTTCTTT	CASTQGTMNTEAFF
TRBV12-5	TRBJ1-2	NA	NA	TGTGCTAGTGGTGGTGACAGAGACTATGGCTACACCTTC	CASGGDRDYGYTF
TRBV5-1	TRBJ2-1	TRBD2	NA	TGCGCCAGCAGCCCAAGGGGGCCCATAGCGGGGGCCGTAAATGAGGGTGAGCAGTTCTTC	CASSPRGPIAGAVNEGEQFF
TRBV6-8	TRBJ2-1	NA	NA	TGTGCCAGAAAGGAGGGGGAGCAGTTCTTC	CARKEGEQFF
TRBV6-6	TRBJ2-5	TRBD2	NA	TGTGCCAGCAGCCTTCCTAGCGGGGGAAAAGAGACCCAGTACTTC	CASSLPSGGKETQYF
TRBV7-9	TRBJ1-2	TRBD1	NA	TGTGCCAGCAGCCCCGGGACAGGGGTTCGTGGCTACACCTTC	CASSPGTGVRGYTF
TRBV4-1	TRBJ1-4	NA	NA	TGCGCCAGCAGCCAAGAGGCCAGGGAAGGAGCCTATGATGAAAAACTGTTTTTT	CASSQEAREGAYDEKLFF
TRBV4-1	TRBJ2-5	NA	once	TGCGCCAGCAGCCAAACTAGCCTAGCTGCGACCCAGTACTTC	CASSQTSLAATQYF
TRBV6-5	TRBJ1-5	NA	NA	TGTGCCAGCAGTTACTCCCGGACAGCGAGCAATCAGCCCCAGCATTTT	CASSYSRTASNQPQHF
TRBV6-6	TRBJ2-7	NA	NA	TGTGCCACCAACCCCCCAGGGATCTACGAGCAGTACTTC	CATNPPGIYEQYF
TRBV5-8	TRBJ1-1	NA	NA	TGTGCCAGCAGCCCGGGGAGGGGCGCGAACACTGAAGCTTTCTTT	CASSPGRGANTEAFF
TRBV3-1/TRBV3-2	TRBJ1-5	NA	NA	TGTGCCAGCAGTCGGACTGACAATCAGCCCCAGCATTTT	CASSRTDNQPQHF
TRBV5-1	TRBJ2-2	TRBD2	NA	TGCGCCAGCAGCGAACTAGCGGGACGCACCGGGGAGCTGTTTTTT	CASSELAGRTGELFF
TRBV5-1	TRBJ1-1	NA	NA	TGCGCCAGCAGCTTGGACTACTCGGGGACTGAAGCTTTCTTT	CASSLDYSGTEAFF
TRBV5-4	TRBJ1-2	TRBD1	NA	TGTGCCAGCAGCCCCCGGACAGGGGGCCTCTATGGCTACACCTTC	CASSPRTGGLYGYTF
TRBV29-1	TRBJ2-3	TRBD2	NA	TGCACCATCAGGACTAGCGGCTCAGATACGCAGTATTTT	CTIRTSGSDTQYF
TRBV15	TRBJ1-6	NA	NA	TGTGCCACCAGCAGAGATACCGGGAGGTGGACACCCCTCCACTTT	CATSRDTGRWTPLHF
TRBV28	TRBJ1-1	TRBD1	NA	TGTGCCAGCAGTTACAGGGGGCTGGGGGCTTTCTTT	CASSYRGLGAFF
TRBV12-3/TRBV12-4	TRBJ1-1	NA	NA	TGTGCCAGCAGTTTAGCGGCACGAACTGAAGCTTTCTTT	CASSLAARTEAFF
TRBV6-5	TRBJ1-2	TRBD1	NA	TGTGCCAGCAGTCCAAAGACAGGGGGCTATGGCTACACCTTC	CASSPKTGGYGYTF
TRBV5-1	TRBJ1-3	NA	few	TGCGCCAGCAGCTTGTCAGGCTCGGGGGAAAACACCATATATTTT	CASSLSGSGENTIYF
TRBV11-2	TRBJ2-4	NA	NA	TGTGCCAGCAGCTTGGATCTGCCCGGCCCCACGACGGGGGACATTCAGTACTTC	CASSLDLPGPTTGDIQYF
TRBV4-2	TRBJ1-6	NA	NA	TGTGCCAGCAGCTTATCCCCGGGAAACTATAATTCACCCCTCCACTTT	CASSLSPGNYNSPLHF
TRBV6-5	TRBJ2-3	NA	once	TGTGCCAGCAGTTACTACCGGGAAAGTCCAGATACGCAGTATTTT	CASSYYRESPDTQYF
TRBV28	TRBJ2-1	NA	NA	TGTGCCAGCAGTCCCCCGGGCCGAGGGGGCAATGAGCAGTTCTTC	CASSPPGRGGNEQFF
TRBV10-3	TRBJ2-4	NA	NA	TGTGCCATCAGTGAGTCGACTGAGGGGGACATTCAGTACTTC	CAISESTEGDIQYF
TRBV12-3/TRBV12-4	TRBJ1-1	NA	NA	TGTGCCAGCAGTTTAAGAGTTAGTACTGAAGCTTTCTTT	CASSLRVSTEAFF
TRBV25-1	TRBJ2-2	TRBD1	NA	TGTGCCAGCAGTGCCCTCGACAGGGGCACCGGGGAGCTGTTTTTT	CASSALDRGTGELFF
TRBV6-1	TRBJ2-1	TRBD2	NA	TGTGCCAGCAGTGAGAGGGCTAGCGGGAGTGTAGTAAGGAATGAGCAGTTCTTC	CASSERASGSVVRNEQFF
TRBV19	TRBJ1-1	TRBD1	NA	TGTGCCAGTCGGGGACAGGGGTTGAACACTGAAGCTTTCTTT	CASRGQGLNTEAFF